This T cell receptor beta chain was identified in a study of T cells of healthy individuals. Germline lookup yields CDR1 LGHNA and CDR2 YSLEER. Trimming took off 2 bases at V and 2 bases at J, with 7 bases between the two ends. The CDR3 is 14 residues long. TCRdb passed the 5' RACE reads through MiXCR, listing each CDR3 protein once. The data show around 90,000 distinct CDR3 sequences, roughly 5.1% seen once. Details on this clonotype: A much larger clonotype is one base distant, so this may be a read error.

The J gene is TRBJ2-1, the V gene TRBV4-3; D is uncertain. This TCR came from a female donor in good health. CDR3 protein: CASSQSETYNEQFF. The DNA for the CDR3 is TGCGCCAGCAGCCAAAGCGAGACCTACAATGAGCAGTTCTTC.